Listed below are T cell receptor beta chains from one sample, sequenced in a study of cytomegalovirus exposure and HLA in healthy donors. Sequenced by immunoSEQ multiplex PCR; TCRdb stores in-frame clones only, minus some. The sample has 150,000 to 200,000 clones; 77% are singletons. The sequenced sample was PBMCs. These receptor sequences come from a woman aged 40 to 50 in good health and CMV-seropositive. The CDR3 runs from the conserved cysteine through the conserved F or W.

TRBV10-3	TRBJ2-5	CAISEGSGGYQETQYF
TRBV7-8	NA	CASSLDYYEQYF
TRBV7-9	TRBJ2-3	CASSTGVLEGTDTQYF
TRBV6-6	TRBJ2-7	CASSYEGTSSYEQYF
TRBV2	TRBJ1-4	CASHSRATVTNEKLFF
TRBV18	TRBJ1-1	CASSPLQGEYTEAFF
TRBV28	TRBJ2-6	CASGVTRRGSGANVLTF
TRBV4-3	TRBJ2-2	CASSIGGVGSGELFF
TRBV20-1	TRBJ2-7	CSARGQYEQYF
TRBV7-9	TRBJ2-1	CASSLGQGTYNGQFF
TRBV11-2	TRBJ2-1	CASSLLRERGEQFF
TRBV30	TRBJ1-1	CAVTGRDQQGEAFF
TRBV11-2	NA	CASSLKGASYEQYF
TRBV30	TRBJ2-5	CAWRVAGPQYF
TRBV7-9	TRBJ1-2	CASSLRISWQELGYTF
TRBV30	TRBJ2-7	CAWSDSAYEQYF
TRBV10-1	TRBJ2-3	CASSLIAGGPSDTQYF
TRBV6-5	TRBJ1-6	CASSYNRARSPLHF
TRBV5-1	TRBJ2-7	CASSPGTSPNYEQYF
TRBV19	TRBJ1-3	CASSLFRNTIYF
TRBV4-3	TRBJ1-3	CASSQEPGTGNSGNTIYF
TRBV7-2	TRBJ2-3	CASSGNTDTQYF
TRBV19	TRBJ1-1	CASTNGKSPNTEAFF
TRBV7-8	TRBJ1-5	CASSLERGMHQPQHF
TRBV4-3	TRBJ1-1	CASSQDLVYGAGGTEAFF
TRBV2	TRBJ2-1	CASRSPSGRPLRQFF
TRBV4-2	TRBJ2-7	CASSQDLRQGREQYF
TRBV18	TRBJ2-7	CASSPPRDRDEQYF
TRBV29-1	TRBJ2-5	CSVPAGGGETQYF
TRBV5-1	TRBJ2-7	CASSLGGATGPIYEQYF
TRBV10-3	TRBJ1-4	CAISKGGLNEKLFF
TRBV19	TRBJ1-5	CTSSDQAHQPQHF
TRBV7-2	TRBJ1-1	CASSWTGKTEAFF
TRBV5-6	TRBJ2-7	CASSQPRAGGMYEQYF
TRBV7-2	TRBJ2-5	CASSQAVTSEQETQYF
TRBV5-6	TRBJ2-2	CASSLGLAGFTGELFF
TRBV29-1	TRBJ2-5	CSVNEGRETQYF
TRBV7-2	TRBJ2-6	CASSLDGSGANVLTF
TRBV5-4	NA	CASSLHGDSYEQYF
TRBV10-1	TRBJ1-1	CASSGREGAEAFF
TRBV6-5	TRBJ2-1	CASRGLAGVGNEQFF
TRBV9	TRBJ2-7	CASSVAATRTYEQYF
TRBV7-8	TRBJ2-2	CASSLLGLAGGTAPGELFF
TRBV13	TRBJ2-7	CASSRDSYEQYF
TRBV28	TRBJ1-1	CASSLGSGYRAEAFF
TRBV5-5	TRBJ2-3	CASSLDSPATDTQYF
TRBV5-4	TRBJ2-7	CASSLPGTPHEQYF
TRBV5-1	TRBJ2-3	CASSLEGQFSDTQYF
TRBV2	TRBJ1-4	CASTGSDEKLFF
TRBV9	TRBJ2-3	CASSPGESTDTQYF
TRBV7-2	TRBJ1-1	CASSTESLIAFF